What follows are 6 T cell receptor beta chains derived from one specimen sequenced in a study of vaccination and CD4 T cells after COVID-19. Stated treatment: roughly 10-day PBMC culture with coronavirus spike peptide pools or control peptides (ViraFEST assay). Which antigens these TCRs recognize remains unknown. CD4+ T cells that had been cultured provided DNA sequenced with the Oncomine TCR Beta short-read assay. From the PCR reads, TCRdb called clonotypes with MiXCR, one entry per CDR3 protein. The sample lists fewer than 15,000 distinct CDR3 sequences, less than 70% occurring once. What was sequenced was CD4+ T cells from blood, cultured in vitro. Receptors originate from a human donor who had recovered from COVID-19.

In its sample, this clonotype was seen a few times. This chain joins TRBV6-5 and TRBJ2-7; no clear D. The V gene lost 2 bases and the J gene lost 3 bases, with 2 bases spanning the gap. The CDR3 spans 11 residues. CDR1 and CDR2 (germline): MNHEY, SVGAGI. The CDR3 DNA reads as TGTGCCAGCAGTTACATCTACGAGCAGTACTTC. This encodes CASSYIYEQYF.

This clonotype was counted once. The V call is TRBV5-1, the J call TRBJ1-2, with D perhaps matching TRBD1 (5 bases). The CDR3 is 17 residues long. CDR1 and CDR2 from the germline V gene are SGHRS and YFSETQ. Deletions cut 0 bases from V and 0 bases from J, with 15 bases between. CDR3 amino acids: CASSLEGSVPANYGYTF. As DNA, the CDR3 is TGCGCCAGCAGCTTGGAGGGGTCAGTCCCAGCTAACTATGGCTACACCTTC. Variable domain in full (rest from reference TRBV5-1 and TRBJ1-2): KAGVTQTPRYLIKTRGQQVTLSCSPISGHRSVSWYQQTPGQGLQFLFEYFSETQRNKGNFPGRFSGRQFSNSRSEMNVSTLELGDSALYLCASSLEGSVPANYGYTFGSGTRLTVV.

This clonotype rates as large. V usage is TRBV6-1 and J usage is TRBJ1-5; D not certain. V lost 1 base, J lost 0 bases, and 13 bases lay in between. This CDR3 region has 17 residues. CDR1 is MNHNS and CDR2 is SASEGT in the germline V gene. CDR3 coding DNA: TGTGCCAGCAGTGAAGATGGTTCAGCTTATAGCAATCAGCCCCAGCATTTT. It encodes CASSEDGSAYSNQPQHF.

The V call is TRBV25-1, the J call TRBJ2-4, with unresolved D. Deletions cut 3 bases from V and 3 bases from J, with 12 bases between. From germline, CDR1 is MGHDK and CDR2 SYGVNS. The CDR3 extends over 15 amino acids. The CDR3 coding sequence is TGTGCCAGCAGTGAGAGTGGATTCGGCAAAAACATTCAGTACTTC. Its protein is CASSESGFGKNIQYF.

The CDR3 DNA follows: TGTGCCAGCAGCTTGATGCGGAACACCGGGGAGCTGTTTTTT. It codes for CASSLMRNTGELFF. The chain carries TRBV6-1 and TRBJ2-2, with D unclear. V lost 6 bases to trimming and J lost 1 base, with 9 bases between them. The germline CDR1 and CDR2 sequences are MNHNS and SASEGT. The CDR3 has 14 residues.

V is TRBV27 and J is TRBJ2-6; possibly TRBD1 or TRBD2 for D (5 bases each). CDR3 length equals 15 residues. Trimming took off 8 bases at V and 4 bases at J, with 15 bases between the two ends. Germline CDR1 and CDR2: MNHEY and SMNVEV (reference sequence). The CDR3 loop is CASREWGYGANVLTF. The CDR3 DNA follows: TGTGCCAGCCGGGAATGGGGGTACGGGGCCAACGTCCTGACTTTC.